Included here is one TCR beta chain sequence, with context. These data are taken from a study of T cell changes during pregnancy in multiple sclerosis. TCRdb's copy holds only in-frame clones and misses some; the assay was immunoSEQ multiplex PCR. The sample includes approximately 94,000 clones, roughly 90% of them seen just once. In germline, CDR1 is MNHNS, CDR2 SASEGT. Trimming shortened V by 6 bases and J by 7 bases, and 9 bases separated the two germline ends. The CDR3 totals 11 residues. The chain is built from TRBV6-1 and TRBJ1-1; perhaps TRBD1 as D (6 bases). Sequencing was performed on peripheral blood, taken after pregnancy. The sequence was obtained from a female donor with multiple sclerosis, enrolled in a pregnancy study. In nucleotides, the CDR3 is TGTGCCAGCAGGCAGGACAGTGAAGCTTTCTTT. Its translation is CASRQDSEAFF.